The TCR beta chain under discussion was sequenced for a study of blood T cell repertoires in COVID-19 (dated by TCRdb to 2018 to 2021). About the investigation overall: The collaborator samples originated in the United States, Italy and Spain and spanned the acute and convalescent phases of COVID-19. The material from the prospective study consisted of cDNA or gDNA derived from T cells, B-cell-depleted T cells, or PBMCs. The dataset comprised deeply sampled blood TCRbeta repertoires from subjects exposed to, actively infected with, or recovered from COVID-19. The repertoires were released in a freely available public database meant as a resource for research on the immune response to SARS-CoV-2. Samples were obtained from the ongoing ImmuneRACE study (first 160 participants) and from 1,254 subjects provided by 6 global collaborators. A de-identified subject ID, COVID-19 status, age in years and sex were almost always included in the sample metadata. HLA class I and class II types, where available, came from metadata supplied by the sample provider rather than from assay-based typing. General findings and caveats noted by the study authors: Clinical and demographic metadata were provided uncurated, with the amount varying by source and participant.

Based on the germline V gene (reference sequence), the CDR1 and CDR2 sequences are SEHNR and FQNEAQ. V is cut back by 4 bases and J by 12 bases, with 24 bases in the junction unmatched. From the cysteine through the phenylalanine, the CDR3 covers 17 amino acids. The retained sequence is limited to the CDR3, 51 bases, with the frame set at the first base. A remark on this clone: It lacks a known antigen. There are no base qualities to consult, and no much larger clone falls within one base.

The immunoSEQ Assay, a bias-controlled multiplex PCR, was used to amplify TCRbeta CDR3 regions from genomic DNA. Concerning the study's data processing: The number of nucleated cells in each sample was estimated from the amplification of reference gene primers within the assay. To quantify the absolute abundance of each unique TCRbeta CDR3 rearrangement, sequence reads were collapsed and filtered. For each sample, productive Simpson clonality was calculated by taking the square root of Simpson's diversity index across productive rearrangements. TCRdb holds this immuneACCESS table with in-frame rearrangements only. Some clones are missing; in checked studies, unresolved V genes explain under half, and the rest has no known cause. That table furnishes V, J and clone size, whereas the DNA furnished D and trimming. The sample data list about 310,000 clones, and around 86% of these were observed just once. The ten largest account for 1% of the sample.

The collaborating institutions used their own protocols to collect whole blood in K2EDTA tubes. For TCRbeta analysis, collaborator samples were shipped as frozen whole blood, as isolated PBMCs, or as DNA extracted from either sample type. Sequencing was carried out using peripheral blood. The V and J genes are TRBV7-9 and TRBJ2-7; 7 nucleotides in the junction match TRBD1. This receptor was taken from a man between 50 and 59 years old with active or convalescent COVID-19. The nucleotide sequence is given as TGTGCCAGCAGCTCAAGGTGGCGGACAGGCCCTAGTACTCGGGCGTACTTC. This codes for CASSSRWRTGPSTRAYF.